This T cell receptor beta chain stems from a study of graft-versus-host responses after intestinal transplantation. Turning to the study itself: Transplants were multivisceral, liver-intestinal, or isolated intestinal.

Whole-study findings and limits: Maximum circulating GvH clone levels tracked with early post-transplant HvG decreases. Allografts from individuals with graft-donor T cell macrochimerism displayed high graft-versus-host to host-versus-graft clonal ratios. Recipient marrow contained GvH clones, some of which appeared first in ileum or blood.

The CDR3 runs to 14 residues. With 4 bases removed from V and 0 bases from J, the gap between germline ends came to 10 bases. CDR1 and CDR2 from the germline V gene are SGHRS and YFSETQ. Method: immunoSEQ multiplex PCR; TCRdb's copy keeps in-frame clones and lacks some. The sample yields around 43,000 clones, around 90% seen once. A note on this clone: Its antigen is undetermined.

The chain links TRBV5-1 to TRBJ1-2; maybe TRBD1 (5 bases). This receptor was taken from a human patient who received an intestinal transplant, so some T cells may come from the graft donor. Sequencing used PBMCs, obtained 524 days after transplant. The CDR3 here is CASSPGHSNYGYTF. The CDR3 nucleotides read TGCGCCAGCAGCCCCGGACACTCTAACTATGGCTACACCTTC.